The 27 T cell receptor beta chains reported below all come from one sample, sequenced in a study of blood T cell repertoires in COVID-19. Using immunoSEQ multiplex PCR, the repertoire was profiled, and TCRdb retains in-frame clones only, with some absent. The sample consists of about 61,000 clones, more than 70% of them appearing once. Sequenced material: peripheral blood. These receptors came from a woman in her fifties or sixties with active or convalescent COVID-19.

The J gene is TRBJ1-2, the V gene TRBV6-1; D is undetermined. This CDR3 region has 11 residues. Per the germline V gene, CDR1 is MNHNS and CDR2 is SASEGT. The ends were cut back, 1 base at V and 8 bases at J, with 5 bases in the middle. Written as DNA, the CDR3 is TGTGCCAGCAGTGAAGGTGGCGGCTACACCTTC. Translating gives CASSEGGGYTF.

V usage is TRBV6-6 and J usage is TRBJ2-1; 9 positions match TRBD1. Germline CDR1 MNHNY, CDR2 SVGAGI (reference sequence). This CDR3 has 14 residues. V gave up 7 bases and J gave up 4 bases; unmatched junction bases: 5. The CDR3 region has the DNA TGTGCCAGCAATACCGGGACAGGGTACAATGAGCAGTTCTTC. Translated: CASNTGTGYNEQFF.

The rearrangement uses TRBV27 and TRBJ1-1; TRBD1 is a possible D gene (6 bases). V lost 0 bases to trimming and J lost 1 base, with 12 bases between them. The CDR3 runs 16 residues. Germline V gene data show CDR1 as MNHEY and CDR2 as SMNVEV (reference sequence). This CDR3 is CASSLSPTGPNTEAFF. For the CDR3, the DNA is TGTGCCAGCAGTTTATCCCCGACAGGCCCGAACACTGAAGCTTTCTTT.

This CDR3 is CASSESLGAQETQYF. In DNA, the CDR3 is TGTGCCAGCAGTGAAAGCCTAGGAGCGCAAGAGACCCAGTACTTC. The chain is built from TRBV6-1 and TRBJ2-5; D is undetermined. The CDR3 spans 15 residues. V shed 2 bases and J shed 2 bases, with 12 bases lying between them. CDR1 MNHNS and CDR2 SASEGT come from the germline V gene.

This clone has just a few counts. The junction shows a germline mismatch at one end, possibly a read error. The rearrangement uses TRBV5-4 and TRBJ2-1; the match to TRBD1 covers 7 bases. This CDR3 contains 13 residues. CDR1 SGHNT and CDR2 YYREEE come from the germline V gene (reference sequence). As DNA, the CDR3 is TGTGCCAGCACAAGTGGTGTCCGGGACAGTCCGCTCTTC. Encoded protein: CASTSGVRDSPLF.

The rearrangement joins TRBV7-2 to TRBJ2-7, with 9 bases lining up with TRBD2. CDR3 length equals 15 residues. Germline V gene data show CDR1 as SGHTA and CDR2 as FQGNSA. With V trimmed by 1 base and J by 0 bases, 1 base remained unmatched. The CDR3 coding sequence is TGTGCCAGCAGCTTAGGTAGCGGGAGCTCCTACGAGCAGTACTTC. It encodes CASSLGSGSSYEQYF.

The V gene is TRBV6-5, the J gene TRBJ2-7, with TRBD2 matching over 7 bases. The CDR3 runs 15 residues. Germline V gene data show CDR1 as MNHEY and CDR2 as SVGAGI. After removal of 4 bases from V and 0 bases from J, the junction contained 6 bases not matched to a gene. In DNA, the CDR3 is TGTGCCAGCAGTTTGACTAGCCCTCCCTCCTACGAGCAGTACTTC. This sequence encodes CASSLTSPPSYEQYF.

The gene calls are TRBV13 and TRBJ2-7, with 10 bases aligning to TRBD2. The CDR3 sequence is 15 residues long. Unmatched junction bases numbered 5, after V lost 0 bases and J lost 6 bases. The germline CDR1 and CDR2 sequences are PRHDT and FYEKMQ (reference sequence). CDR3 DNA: TGTGCCAGCAGCTTAGGCCGGCTAGCGGGAGCCGAGCAGTACTTC. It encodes CASSLGRLAGAEQYF. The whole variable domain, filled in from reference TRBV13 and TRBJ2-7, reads AAGVIQSPRHLIKEKRETATLKCYPIPRHDTVYWYQQGPGQDPQFLISFYEKMQSDKGSIPDRFSAQQFSDYHSELNMSSLELGDSALYFCASSLGRLAGAEQYFGPGTRLTVT.

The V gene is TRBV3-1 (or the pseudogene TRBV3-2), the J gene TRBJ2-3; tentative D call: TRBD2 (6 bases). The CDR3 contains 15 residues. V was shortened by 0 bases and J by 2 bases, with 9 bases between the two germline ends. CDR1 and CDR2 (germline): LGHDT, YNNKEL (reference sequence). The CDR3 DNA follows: TGTGCCAGCAGCCAAGATTGGCGGGACACAGATACGCAGTATTTT. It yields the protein CASSQDWRDTDTQYF.

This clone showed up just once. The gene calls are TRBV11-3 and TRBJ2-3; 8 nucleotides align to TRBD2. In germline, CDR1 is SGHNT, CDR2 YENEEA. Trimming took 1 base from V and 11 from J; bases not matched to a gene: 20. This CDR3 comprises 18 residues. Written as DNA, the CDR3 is TGTGCCAGCAGCTTAGCTACCTCAGCGGGAGCGTCCTACGCGAGGCAGTATTTT. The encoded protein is CASSLATSAGASYARQYF.

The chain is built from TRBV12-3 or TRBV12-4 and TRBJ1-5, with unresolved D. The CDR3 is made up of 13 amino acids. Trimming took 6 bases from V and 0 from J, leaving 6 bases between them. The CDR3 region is CASSRGSNQPQHF. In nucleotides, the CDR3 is TGTGCCAGCAGCAGAGGTAGCAATCAGCCCCAGCATTTT.

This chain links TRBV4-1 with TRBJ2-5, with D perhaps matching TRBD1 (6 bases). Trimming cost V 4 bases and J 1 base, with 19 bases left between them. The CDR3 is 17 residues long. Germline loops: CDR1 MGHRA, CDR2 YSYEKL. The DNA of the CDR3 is TGCGCCAGCAGCCCCCCCTGGGGGTTCAGGGGCCAAGAGACCCAGTACTTC. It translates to CASSPPWGFRGQETQYF.

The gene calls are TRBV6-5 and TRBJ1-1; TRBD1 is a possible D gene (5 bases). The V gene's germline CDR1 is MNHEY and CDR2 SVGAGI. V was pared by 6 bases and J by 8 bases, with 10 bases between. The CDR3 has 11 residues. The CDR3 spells CASSQNREAFF. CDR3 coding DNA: TGTGCCAGCAGCCAGAACAGGGAAGCTTTCTTT.

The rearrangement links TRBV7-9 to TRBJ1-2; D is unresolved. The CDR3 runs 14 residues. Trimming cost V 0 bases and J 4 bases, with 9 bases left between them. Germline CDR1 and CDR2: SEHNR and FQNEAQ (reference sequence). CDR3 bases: TGTGCCAGCAGCTTAGCCTCAGCAGGCTATGGCTACACCTTC. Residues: CASSLASAGYGYTF.

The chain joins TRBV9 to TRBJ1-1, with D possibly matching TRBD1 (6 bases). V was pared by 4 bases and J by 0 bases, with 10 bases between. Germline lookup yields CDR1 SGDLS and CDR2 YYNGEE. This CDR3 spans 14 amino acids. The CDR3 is CASSTTGMNTEAFF. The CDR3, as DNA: TGTGCCAGCAGCACCACAGGGATGAACACTGAAGCTTTCTTT.

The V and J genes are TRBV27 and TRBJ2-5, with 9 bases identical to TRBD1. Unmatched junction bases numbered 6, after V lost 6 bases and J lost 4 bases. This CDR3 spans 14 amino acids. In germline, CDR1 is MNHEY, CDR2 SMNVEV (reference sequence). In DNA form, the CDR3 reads TGTGCCAGCAGGGGACAGGGTAGTAGAGAGACCCAGTACTTC. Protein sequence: CASRGQGSRETQYF.

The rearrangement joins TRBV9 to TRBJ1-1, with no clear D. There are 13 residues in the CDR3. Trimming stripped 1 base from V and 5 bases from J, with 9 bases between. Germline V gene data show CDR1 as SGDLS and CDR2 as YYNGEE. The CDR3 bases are TGTGCCAGCAGCGTAAGTACGAGTACTGAAGCTTTCTTT. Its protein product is CASSVSTSTEAFF. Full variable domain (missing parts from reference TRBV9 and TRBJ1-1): DSGVTQTPKHLITATGQRVTLRCSPRSGDLSVYWYQQSLDQGLQFLIQYYNGEERAKGNILERFSAQQFPDLHSELNLSSLELGDSALYFCASSVSTSTEAFFGQGTRLTVV.

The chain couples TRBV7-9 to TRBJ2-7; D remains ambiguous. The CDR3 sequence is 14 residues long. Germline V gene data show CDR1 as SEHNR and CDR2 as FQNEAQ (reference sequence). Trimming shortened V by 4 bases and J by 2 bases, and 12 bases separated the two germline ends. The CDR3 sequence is CASSSDSGPYEQYF. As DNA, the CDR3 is TGTGCCAGCAGCTCCGATTCTGGGCCCTACGAGCAGTACTTC.

For the CDR3, the DNA is TGTGCCAGCATATCGGGGAACACTGAAGCTTTCTTT. Its protein product is CASISGNTEAFF. The V gene is TRBV28, the J gene TRBJ1-1; D remains ambiguous. V lost 7 bases and J lost 1, with 7 bases in between. The germline gives CDR1 MDHEN, CDR2 SYDVKM. The CDR3 is 12 amino acids.

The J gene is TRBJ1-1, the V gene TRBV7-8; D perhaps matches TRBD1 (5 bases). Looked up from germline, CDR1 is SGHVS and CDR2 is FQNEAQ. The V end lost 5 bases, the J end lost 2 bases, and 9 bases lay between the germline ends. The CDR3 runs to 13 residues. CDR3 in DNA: TGTGCCAGCAGCCCACAGGTTAACACTGAAGCTTTCTTT. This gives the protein CASSPQVNTEAFF.

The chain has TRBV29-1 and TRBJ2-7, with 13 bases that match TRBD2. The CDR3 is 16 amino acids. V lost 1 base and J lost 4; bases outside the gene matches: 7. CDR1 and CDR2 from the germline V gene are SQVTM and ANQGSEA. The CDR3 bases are TGCAGCGTTGAAGGAAGGACTAGCGGGAGTAAGTACGAGCAGTACTTC. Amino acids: CSVEGRTSGSKYEQYF.

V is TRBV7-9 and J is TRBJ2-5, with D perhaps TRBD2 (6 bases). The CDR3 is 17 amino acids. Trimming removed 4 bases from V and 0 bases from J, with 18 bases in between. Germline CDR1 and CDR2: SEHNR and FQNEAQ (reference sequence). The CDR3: CASSSEGKALNQETQYF. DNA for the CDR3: TGTGCCAGCAGCTCGGAGGGGAAGGCCTTGAACCAAGAGACCCAGTACTTC.

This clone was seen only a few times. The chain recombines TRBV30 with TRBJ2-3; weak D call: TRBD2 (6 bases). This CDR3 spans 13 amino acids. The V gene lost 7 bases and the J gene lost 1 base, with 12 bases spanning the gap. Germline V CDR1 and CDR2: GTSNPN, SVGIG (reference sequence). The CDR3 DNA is TGTGCCTTCCGGGACTTACGCACAGATACGCAGTATTTT. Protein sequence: CAFRDLRTDTQYF.

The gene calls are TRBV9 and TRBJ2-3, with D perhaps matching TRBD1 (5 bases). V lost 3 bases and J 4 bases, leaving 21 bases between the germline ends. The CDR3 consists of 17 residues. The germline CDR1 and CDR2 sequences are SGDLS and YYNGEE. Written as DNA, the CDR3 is TGTGCCAGCAGCGGGCCTAGGACAATTGGTCGTCCAGATACGCAGTATTTT. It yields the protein CASSGPRTIGRPDTQYF.

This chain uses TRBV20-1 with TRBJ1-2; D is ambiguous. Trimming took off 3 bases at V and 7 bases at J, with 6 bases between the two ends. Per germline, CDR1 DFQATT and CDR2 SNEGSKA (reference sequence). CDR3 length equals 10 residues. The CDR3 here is CSASYGGYTF. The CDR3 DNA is TGCAGTGCTAGTTACGGTGGCTACACCTTC.

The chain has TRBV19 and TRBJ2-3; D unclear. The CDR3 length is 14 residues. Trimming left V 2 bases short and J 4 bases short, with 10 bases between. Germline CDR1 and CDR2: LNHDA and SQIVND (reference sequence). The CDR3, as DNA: TGTGCCAGTAGTATATCCCTAGTGGCAGATACGCAGTATTTT. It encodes CASSISLVADTQYF.

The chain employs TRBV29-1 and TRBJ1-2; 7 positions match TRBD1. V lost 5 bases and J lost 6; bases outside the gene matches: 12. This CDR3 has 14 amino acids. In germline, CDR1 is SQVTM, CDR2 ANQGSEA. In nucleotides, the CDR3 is TGCAGCGTTCCAAAGACAGGGAAGATTGATGGCTACACCTTC. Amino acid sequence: CSVPKTGKIDGYTF.